Here is one TCR beta chain with its context. This clone's antigen is unknown. Base qualities were left out, and no much larger clone turns up one base away. The sample comes from a study of human T cells and chemical hapten exposure (dated by TCRdb to the early 2020s). Background for the entire study: For sensitization, 2% DPC in acetone was applied to a 2 cm by 2 cm area of upper inner arm skin. Patients additionally received weekly therapeutic DPC doses to the scalp throughout the approximately 25-week study period. Patch testing on the upper back used Finn chambers containing 0.01% DPC, with scoring done after 6 days according to International Contact Dermatitis Research Group standards. The patient cohort, mostly female, included alopecia areata with under or over 50% scalp involvement, alopecia totalis and alopecia universalis. The libraries were sequenced as a pool, and the TCR yield per sample differed mostly because of small variations in library volumes within the pool. The study tracked peripheral blood TCR repertoire changes in vivo during primary and secondary sensitization to the hapten diphenylcyclopropenone (DPC) in alopecia patients. Patient blood was sampled pre-sensitization (week 0) and at 2, 6 and about 24 weeks after DPC sensitization. For TCR sequencing, blood came from some 31 alopecia patients at anywhere from one to four time points (pre-sensitization, 2, 6 and 24 weeks). Points the paper makes about the study in general: Significantly more large CDR3 similarity clusters were formed by expanded TCRs than by pre-sensitization or healthy control sets, consistent with antigen-driven responses. Because every patient had alopecia, a presumed autoimmune disease, the patients' immune response might differ from that of healthy individuals. After repeated subsampling, changes were observed in the strength of the expansion versus patch-test correlation and in the threshold at which the correlation became significant. DPC sensitization did not change how many TCRs were above 1 in 1000 frequency, and no evidence was found of alterations in global repertoire structure. Patch test score correlated positively with the number of PT1 expanded TCRs, reaching significance at thresholds 8, 16 and 32 but not at 4.

The library relied on RACE. These reads were obtained on a NextSeq 500. Library preparation attached unique molecular identifiers to individual cDNA molecules for quantitative, reproducible TCR counting. For every blood RNA sample, sequencing covered both the TCR alpha and TCR beta chains. For the original study's pipeline: Samples had a median of 95,638 TCRs, with a range from about 23,224 to 750,000. The Decombinator software suite was used to annotate the V, J and CDR3 of the TCR reads. For the PS versus PT1 abundance plots, all samples were subsampled to the same number of TCRs (28,000). TCRs were defined as expanded if absent before sensitization and observed at least eight times at the 2-week time point. Starting from the raw public reads, TCRdb applied fastp trimming at Q25, assembled clones with MiXCR and retained in-frame beta chains. Rows matching on CDR3 protein sequence are summarized as one entry with the most common DNA and genes. TCRdb, rather than the study authors, made the V and J calls. In this sample the table shows 74,000 or so distinct CDR3 sequences, 12% of which occur a single time. The ten biggest clones cover about 3.5% of the sample.

Inclusive of the bounding cysteine and phenylalanine, the CDR3 is 12 residues long. Just CDR3 DNA is preserved here, 36 bases in frame from base 1. For CDR1 and CDR2, the germline V gene (reference sequence) lists DFQATT and SNEGSKA. Deletion took 6 bases off V and 4 bases off J, with a span of 12 bases between the germline ends. The sample's time point, from its label and the paper: patch test 1, 2 weeks after DPC sensitization. What the treatment or condition label conveys for this sample: therapeutic diphenylcyclopropenone sensitization with weekly scalp DPC. At each patch-test visit, blood was drawn before the patch test was applied. Patients were considered eligible if aged 18 to 70, diagnosed with alopecia and deemed suitable for DPC therapy, and patients were excluded if pregnant. Total RNA was extracted from unfractionated whole blood collected in Tempus Blood RNA tubes.

The TCR sequence derives from a woman aged 60-75 years with alopecia areata. Some clones in this sample may be carry-over from other donors' samples. The sequence is built from TRBV20-1 and TRBJ1-1; the D gene cannot be resolved reliably. The sequenced sample was whole blood, obtained in connection with sensitization to the hapten diphenylcyclopropenone (DPC). The CDR3 in this case is CSARSGSTEAFF. The nucleotide sequence reads TGCAGTGCCCGCTCGGGGTCCACTGAAGCTTTCTTT.